Listed below are T cell receptor beta chains from one sample, sequenced in a study of identical twins. TCRdb redid the calling of the 5' RACE reads with MiXCR, one entry per CDR3 protein. The data show 250,000 or so distinct CDR3 sequences, about 8.5% seen once. These data were also filed under a second study, of yellow fever vaccine responses in identical twins.

Material for sequencing was CD8+ T cells sorted from blood. The receptors originated from a woman aged 18-30 years in good health. CDR3s include the opening cysteine and the closing phenylalanine or tryptophan. Fields, in order: V gene, J gene, D gene, CDR3 protein. D genes are given only for firm matches.

TRBV7-2	TRBJ1-1	TRBD1	CASRPRQGLNEAFF
TRBV7-7	TRBJ2-1	NA	CASSQGDGPRFF
TRBV6-2/TRBV6-3	TRBJ2-2	NA	CASSPLARGYTGELFF
TRBV7-2	TRBJ2-7	TRBD2	CASSDLSSGIYEQYF
TRBV7-9	TRBJ2-1	NA	CASSEVTNEQFF
TRBV10-3	TRBJ1-1	NA	CAISDKRLQPPEAFF
TRBV28	TRBJ2-2	TRBD1	CASSLYRGDTGELFF
TRBV5-1	TRBJ2-1	NA	CASSLEWGSSYNEQFF
TRBV29-1	TRBJ1-2	NA	CSGIVGEEGYTF
TRBV10-3	TRBJ1-5	NA	CAISESAGYQPQHF
TRBV10-3	TRBJ2-1	TRBD1	CAIGDRVGIDEQFF
TRBV4-2	TRBJ2-1	TRBD2	CASSQDLTRLELAGGLHNEQFF
TRBV7-8	TRBJ2-1	TRBD2	CASTPGRRTLELAGPNEQFF
TRBV6-7	TRBJ2-7	TRBD1	CASSCRDRDYEQYF
TRBV2	TRBJ2-7	TRBD2	CAGYGGYEQYF
TRBV30	TRBJ2-1	NA	CAWSVGSGPMEQFF
TRBV27	TRBJ2-7	NA	CASKDSYEQYF
TRBV29-1	TRBJ2-1	NA	CSVERLEVPFF
TRBV28	TRBJ2-5	NA	CASSGRQEKAWTQYF
TRBV6-2/TRBV6-3	TRBJ2-7	TRBD2	CASSPGLAGLPSYEQYF
TRBV13	TRBJ2-1	NA	CASSPGVQGEQFF
TRBV7-2	TRBJ2-7	NA	CASSKRDSLSYEQYF
TRBV20-1	TRBJ2-7	TRBD1	CSAQTGATYEQYF
TRBV28	TRBJ2-7	NA	CASSLGQIGHEQYF
TRBV18	TRBJ2-1	NA	CASSPRLGSRGGPYNEQFF
TRBV5-1	TRBJ1-4	NA	CASSLESPTATNEKLFF
TRBV7-9	TRBJ2-1	NA	CASSRILRDEQFF
TRBV6-5	TRBJ2-5	TRBD1	CASSYTGQGGETQYF
TRBV7-9	TRBJ2-5	NA	CASSPEVWTQYF
TRBV11-2	TRBJ2-7	NA	CASSGRGYEQYF
TRBV12-3/TRBV12-4	TRBJ2-5	TRBD1	CASSPGQLQETQYF
TRBV7-9	TRBJ2-1	TRBD1	CASSSSQQGQGNEQFF
TRBV7-9	TRBJ2-1	TRBD2	CASSLPGLAGEQFF
TRBV12-3/TRBV12-4	TRBJ2-2	TRBD2	CASTPTSNNTGELFF
TRBV6-4	TRBJ2-6	NA	CASSDSLSGANVLTF
TRBV15	TRBJ2-3	NA	CATSRVLGTDTQYF
TRBV4-2	TRBJ2-3	TRBD2	CASSQLAESTDTQYF
TRBV7-9	TRBJ1-4	NA	CASSLQGPNEKLFF
TRBV6-2/TRBV6-3	TRBJ2-7	NA	CASSYGGGEQYF
TRBV27	TRBJ2-2	NA	CASSLSRVGELFF
TRBV12-3/TRBV12-4	TRBJ1-1	NA	CASSLGSLEAFF
TRBV28	TRBJ2-1	TRBD1	CASSLYRGIGVDEQFF
TRBV3-1	TRBJ2-2	TRBD1	CASSQIRDRDTVGELFF
TRBV7-8	TRBJ2-1	TRBD2	CASTTLGTRAPNEQFF
TRBV7-2	TRBJ2-7	NA	CASSLGYLPGSYEQYF
TRBV12-3/TRBV12-4	TRBJ2-7	TRBD1	CASSDRVRAYEQYF
TRBV11-1	TRBJ2-7	TRBD1	CASSSGGGRGRLSYEQYF
TRBV20-1	TRBJ2-3	TRBD2	CSARALQGGATQYF
TRBV3-1	TRBJ2-3	NA	CASSQDLGGITDTQYF
TRBV5-1	TRBJ2-1	NA	CASSLEQDSFYNEQFF
TRBV6-2/TRBV6-3	TRBJ2-7	NA	CASSLTGPDYEQYF
TRBV5-6	TRBJ2-7	TRBD2	CASSLLAGIPEQYF
TRBV7-3	TRBJ2-2	TRBD1	CASSLKSVGTVSDGELFF
TRBV25-1	TRBJ2-7	TRBD1	CASGEGTGGSYEQYF
TRBV6-2/TRBV6-3	TRBJ2-1	NA	CASRTGWIEQFF
TRBV28	TRBJ2-7	TRBD1	CASRLRETGVREQYF
TRBV12-3/TRBV12-4	TRBJ2-2	TRBD1	CASSRDRSNTGELFF
TRBV5-6	TRBJ1-1	NA	CASSPGGWTEAFF
TRBV12-3/TRBV12-4	TRBJ1-3	NA	CASSVASGNTIYF